These 14 T cell receptor beta chains originate from one sample sequenced in a study of T cell responses to AZD1222 COVID-19 vaccine. Profiled with immunoSEQ multiplex PCR; TCRdb holds only in-frame clones, not every one. Counted here are about 220,000 clones, about 92% occurring once; the ten biggest clones make up 1%. The input for sequencing was peripheral blood, taken on day 0 of MenACWY control vaccination. These receptor sequences come from an adult in good health.

The chain uses TRBV23-1 and TRBJ2-1; D is possibly TRBD1 (6 bases). TRBV23-1 is sorted into the ORF group, with uncertain function. V gave up 3 bases and J gave up 6 bases, with 6 bases separating them. The CDR3 is made up of 12 amino acids. CDR3 in amino acids: CASSQGANEQFF. The DNA of the CDR3 is TGCGCCAGCAGTCAGGGGGCCAATGAGCAGTTCTTC.

V usage is TRBV9 and J usage is TRBJ1-1, with 10 bases lining up with TRBD1. V lost 1 base to trimming and J lost 8 bases; unmatched junction nucleotides: 5. The CDR3 sequence is 14 residues long. Germline V gene sequence: CDR1 SGDLS, CDR2 YYNGEE. The CDR3 protein is CASSVLTGGTEAFF. The CDR3 region has the DNA TGTGCCAGCAGCGTACTGACAGGGGGCACCGAAGCTTTCTTT.

The DNA of the CDR3 is TGTGCCGGAGGGACCCTGGTCAATGAGCAGTTCTTC. Translated, it gives CAGGTLVNEQFF. V and J are TRBV28 and TRBJ2-1, with D possibly matching TRBD2 (6 bases). Trimming shortened V by 11 bases and J by 6 bases, and 14 bases separated the two germline ends. The CDR3 is 12 amino acids. In germline, CDR1 is MDHEN, CDR2 SYDVKM.

This clone was counted a single time. This chain connects TRBV5-1 to TRBJ1-2; D might be TRBD1 (5 bases). This CDR3 has 15 residues. Germline loops: CDR1 SGHRS, CDR2 YFSETQ. V was shortened by 4 bases and J by 2 bases, with 15 bases between the two germline ends. The CDR3 loop is CASSLSAAGNYGYTF. In nucleotides, the CDR3 is TGCGCCAGCAGCCTCTCCGCGGCAGGGAACTATGGCTACACCTTC.

The gene calls are TRBV28 and TRBJ1-2, with 8 bases lining up with TRBD1. The J segment lost 3 bases and the V segment lost 4 bases, leaving 10 bases of the junction unmatched. Germline V gene lookup returns CDR1 MDHEN and CDR2 SYDVKM. This CDR3 is built from 16 residues. For the CDR3, the DNA is TGTGCCAGCAGTTATTATTGGCACAGGGGGGACTATGGCTACACCTTC. The encoded protein is CASSYYWHRGDYGYTF.

This chain joins TRBV10-3 and TRBJ2-1; tentatively, D is TRBD2 (5 bases). Germline V gives CDR1 ENHRY, CDR2 SYGVKD. V gave up 3 bases and J gave up 0 bases, with 12 bases separating them. This CDR3 spans 16 amino acids. The chain's CDR3 is CAISEGSAGSYNEQFF. The CDR3 DNA follows: TGTGCCATCAGTGAAGGATCGGCGGGCTCCTACAATGAGCAGTTCTTC.

The chain couples TRBV4-1 to TRBJ1-4; unclear D gene. CDR1 and CDR2 (germline): MGHRA, YSYEKL. With 2 bases removed from V and 8 bases from J, the gap between germline ends came to 12 bases. CDR3 size: 14 residues. CDR3 in amino acids: CASSQPLEGEKLFF. For the CDR3, the DNA is TGCGCCAGCAGCCAACCCCTTGAGGGCGAAAAACTGTTTTTT.

J is TRBJ1-1 and V is TRBV7-9; TRBD1 matches 7 bases. Looked up from germline, CDR1 is SEHNR and CDR2 is FQNEAQ (reference sequence). CDR3 size: 15 residues. The V and J ends lost 1 base and 4 bases, in that order; junction bases with no gene match: 6. CDR3 sequence (DNA): TGTGCCAGCAGCTTAGGGGGCAGGGGGGTCACTGAAGCTTTCTTT. Amino acid sequence: CASSLGGRGVTEAFF.

V usage is TRBV5-5 and J usage is TRBJ1-1; weak D call: TRBD1 (6 bases). Germline V CDR1 and CDR2: SGHKS, YYEKEE (reference sequence). Trimming shortened V by 4 bases and J by 1 base, and 20 bases separated the two germline ends. CDR3 length: 17 residues. The CDR3 DNA is TGTGCCAGCAGCCGCACGGGCCCGGGACACCGGAACACTGAAGCTTTCTTT. It is translated as CASSRTGPGHRNTEAFF.

This rearrangement joins TRBV6-1 to TRBJ2-5; 7 bases map to TRBD2. Germline trimming cut 2 bases from V and 1 base from J; bases unmatched to any gene: 7. CDR1 is MNHNS, CDR2 SASEGT, per germline. The CDR3 is 16 amino acids. CDR3 sequence (DNA): TGTGCCAGCAGTGAAATTGGGGGGGTAGGCCAAGAGACCCAGTACTTC. As protein: CASSEIGGVGQETQYF.

J is TRBJ2-7 and V is TRBV5-1; 10 bases fit TRBD2. Germline CDR1 SGHRS, CDR2 YFSETQ. CDR3 length equals 17 residues. Trimming took 2 bases from V and 0 from J; bases not matched to a gene: 8. CDR3 nucleotides: TGCGCCAGCAGCTTTATTGTCGGGACTAGCGACTCCTACGAGCAGTACTTC. Encoded protein: CASSFIVGTSDSYEQYF.

The CDR3 region has the DNA TGTGCCAGTCTATATAGCGGGGATGGCTACACCTTC. Amino acid sequence: CASLYSGDGYTF. The chain employs TRBV19 and TRBJ1-2; D not resolved. CDR3 length equals 12 residues. Germline CDR1 LNHDA, CDR2 SQIVND (reference sequence). V was shortened by 8 bases and J by 6 bases, with 13 bases between the two germline ends.

The chain couples TRBV19 to TRBJ1-1; 8 bases map to TRBD1. From germline, CDR1 is LNHDA and CDR2 SQIVND (reference sequence). The CDR3 has 13 residues. V trimming: 8 bases; J trimming: 4 bases; junction bases outside the gene matches: 6. The CDR3 loop is CASQQGGITEAFF. Here the CDR3 DNA reads TGTGCCAGTCAACAGGGGGGGATCACTGAAGCTTTCTTT.

V usage is TRBV12-3 or TRBV12-4 and J usage is TRBJ1-1; D remains ambiguous. V was pared by 6 bases and J by 9 bases, with 14 bases between. The CDR3 contains 12 residues. The CDR3 spells CASSSWSFKAFF. In DNA, the CDR3 is TGTGCCAGCAGCTCATGGAGTTTTAAAGCTTTCTTT.